The T cell receptor beta chain under discussion was sequenced for a study of T cells in Graves' hyperthyroidism and ophthalmopathy (dated by TCRdb to the late 2010s). A note on the overall study: Peripheral blood samples were taken at the time of initial diagnosis, prior to any treatment. To identify distinguishing TCR V-J signatures, a discovery cohort of about a hundred patients was used, comprising 43 with Graves' ophthalmopathy and some 60 with stable Graves' hyperthyroidism. For training and testing, the 100 or so patients in the discovery cohort were randomly divided in a 7:3 ratio. The study also compared thyroid tissue and blood T-cell repertoires from over 5 Graves' hyperthyroidism patients. TCR Vbeta CDR3 sequencing of around 130 peripheral blood samples (roughly 43 ophthalmopathy, 75 hyperthyroidism and approximately 17 progressor patients) is reported in the paper. An independent validation cohort of under 20 hyperthyroidism patients and roughly 16 patients who later progressed to ophthalmopathy tested prospective prediction of ophthalmopathy. Once sampling was done, hyperthyroidism patients were given methimazole at a starting dose of 30 mg daily, whereas ophthalmopathy patients were given high-dose intravenous methylprednisolone. Here is what the overall study found, with its caveats: Sample size was not statistically predetermined, and blinding of investigators to group allocation was not performed. In cross-validation, a model built on a 13 V-J signature told ophthalmopathy apart from stable hyperthyroidism with 85% to 90% sensitivity and about 81% specificity, and in testing the same model reached 80%/75%. In validation, the model predicted progression to ophthalmopathy with around 71% sensitivity and approximately 78% specificity, a median of around 6.6 months before onset. Most expanded thyroid clonotypes (frequency above 0.001) were also detected in blood, a finding suggesting that blood repertoires may reflect thyroid immune responses.

Via the germline V gene (reference sequence), CDR1 is LNHDA and CDR2 SQIVND. Compared with germline, V lacks 5 bases and J lacks 4 bases; bases without a gene match: 7. Including the terminal cysteine and phenylalanine, the CDR3 comprises 15 residues. Left in the record is the CDR3 DNA by itself, 45 bases read in frame from the first base. Stable Graves' hyperthyroidism was defined as the absence of progression to ophthalmopathy over 18 months of follow-up. The hyperthyroidism patients were between 18 and 65 years old and newly diagnosed, with a disease duration of less than 2 months. The study excluded patients with uncontrolled infections, other autoimmune diseases, pregnancy or lactation. Diagnoses were based on clinical symptoms, serum thyroxine and TRAb, thyroid ultrasound and orbital computed tomography. PBMCs were separated from roughly 10 ml of fresh peripheral blood using Ficoll-Paque density gradient centrifugation. Total RNA was extracted with Trizol reagent, and quality was checked on an Agilent 2100 Bioanalyzer.

Concerning this clonotype: Its binding antigen is unknown. Base-call qualities are not available, and no considerably larger clone is one nucleotide away.

The TCR beta CDR3 regions were amplified from the RNA transcripts. For the first round of RT-PCR on the TCR CDR3, the HTBI primer set was used together with the Qiagen OneStep RT-PCR kit. The libraries were constructed in a second round of multiplex PCR and then size-selected and purified. Sequencing of the libraries was done on an Illumina HiSeq2000 using paired-end 100 bp reads. The authors' pipeline ran thus. SOAPnuke was used to process the raw data, with reads discarded if the reads contained adapters or uncalled bases, had a mean Phred below 15, or lacked an exact constant-primer or identifier match. COPE v1.2.5 was used to merge high-quality paired reads, and clonotypes were defined as unique nucleotide sequences. MiTCR v1.1 was used to align clonotypes to the IMGT TRBV, TRBD and TRBJ reference segments. The analysis included only V-J combinations with a frequency above 0.0001, which together covered 99% to 99.2% of the repertoires. The TCS score was defined as the ratio of F50 (clonal expansion) to E x V (chaos), calculated using BLOSUM62-based TCRdist between CDR3 peptides within each V-J. Welch's t-statistics and random forest reduced fewer than 600 V-J features to roughly 13, which were used in a naive Bayes classifier (R e1071). TCRdb took the public reads, trimmed them with fastp at Q25, ran MiXCR for clone calling and kept in-frame beta chains. Every entry covers one CDR3 protein and lists the most common genes and DNA from its rows. TCRdb's processing, not the authors' own work, is the source of the V and J calls. The sample contains 550,000 to 800,000 distinct CDR3 sequences, approximately 15% of them found a single time. Around a sixth of the sample is taken by the ten largest.

Recombination linked TRBV19 to TRBJ2-5; the junction holds 10 bases that match TRBD2. The clonotype originates from a middle-aged man with Graves' hyperthyroidism. Sequenced: blood. At the DNA level, the sequence is TGTGCCAGTAGTCCACTAGCGGGATCTATAGAGACCCAGTACTTC. This encodes CASSPLAGSIETQYF.